This T cell receptor (beta chain) originates from a study of T cells in Graves' hyperthyroidism and ophthalmopathy. Broader study findings: Most thyroid clonotypes with frequency above 0.001 were detected in blood.

With regard to this clonotype: Its antigen is currently unknown. An end of the junction does not agree with germline; a read error may underlie this.

The CDR3 is 16 amino acids. Germline V CDR1 and CDR2: MDHEN, SYDVKM. Researchers amplified the TCR beta CDR3 regions from RNA transcripts. HTBI primers were the set used in a first-round RT-PCR of the TCR CDR3. A single record per CDR3 protein comes from TCRdb applying MiXCR to the multiplex PCR reads. The data hold about 270,000 distinct CDR3 sequences, with roughly 22% observed a single time. Any patient presenting with uncontrolled infection, other autoimmune disease, pregnancy or lactation was left out. The clonotype originates from a young man with Graves' ophthalmopathy. Sequencing used blood. V usage is TRBV28 and J usage is TRBJ1-5, with TRBD1 matching 7 bases. Here the CDR3 DNA reads TGTGCCAGCAGTTTATGGTCAGGGGGTAGCAGTCAGCCCCAGCATTTT. Its translation is CASSLWSGGSSQPQHF.